What follows are 11 T cell receptor beta chains derived from one specimen sequenced in a study of CD8 T cells in Susac syndrome (dated by TCRdb to 2018 to 2020). The library was obtained by the immunoSEQ multiplex PCR assay. RNA was extracted using the RNeasy kit, and roughly 0.5 to 1 ug of the RNA was reverse transcribed with random hexamers. TCRdb applied fastp at Q25 and MiXCR to the public reads, then kept only in-frame beta chains. Rows are combined by CDR3 protein, so each entry shows the most common genes and DNA. The sample table shows about 160,000 distinct CDR3 sequences, and 94% are seen once. About 0.094% of the sample is in the top ten clones. The sample consisted of CD4+ T cells from PBMCs. These receptors were taken from a human donor with multiple sclerosis.

This rearrangement joins TRBV20-1 to TRBJ2-1; 8 bases are a match to TRBD2. Germline-derived CDR1 and CDR2 are DFQATT and SNEGSKA (reference sequence). The CDR3 length is 17 residues. After removal of 0 bases from V and 6 bases from J, the junction contained 13 bases not matched to a gene. The CDR3 protein is CSARDPLGAGAFNEQFF. CDR3 sequence (DNA): TGCAGTGCTAGAGACCCCCTCGGAGCGGGAGCCTTCAATGAGCAGTTCTTC.

The rearrangement uses TRBV20-1 and TRBJ2-5; TRBD2 is a possible D gene (6 bases). V lost 1 base and J lost 4, with 7 bases in between. This CDR3 is 12 amino acids long. Per the germline V gene, CDR1 is DFQATT and CDR2 is SNEGSKA (reference sequence). CDR3 sequence: CSARVGRETQYF. CDR3 coding DNA: TGCAGTGCTAGAGTCGGGAGAGAGACCCAGTACTTC.

J is TRBJ2-3 and V is TRBV6-5; unclear D gene. The CDR3 consists of 15 residues. Germline V gene data show CDR1 as MNHEY and CDR2 as SVGAGI. The V end lost 0 bases, the J end lost 0 bases, and 7 bases lay between the germline ends. CDR3 residues: CASSYSPRSTDTQYF. The DNA for the CDR3 is TGTGCCAGCAGTTACTCGCCCCGTAGCACAGATACGCAGTATTTT.

This rearrangement joins TRBV30 to TRBJ2-3, with a weak D call TRBD2 (6 bases). Germline CDR1 is GTSNPN and CDR2 is SVGIG (reference sequence). This CDR3 is built from 14 residues. The V and J ends lost 6 bases and 1 base respectively, with 14 bases between them. Here the CDR3 DNA reads TGTGCCTGCGTACCGGGAGCCCGCACAGATACGCAGTATTTT. It encodes CACVPGARTDTQYF.

The J gene is TRBJ1-1, the V gene TRBV20-1; tentative D call: TRBD1 (6 bases). Trimming shortened V by 1 base and J by 4 bases, and 16 bases separated the two germline ends. Germline lookup yields CDR1 DFQATT and CDR2 SNEGSKA (reference sequence). This CDR3 contains 15 residues. CDR3 region: CSARAPTGRSTEAFF. The CDR3 DNA reads TGCAGTGCTAGAGCTCCAACAGGGAGAAGCACTGAAGCTTTCTTT.

This chain joins TRBV4-3 and TRBJ2-7; maybe TRBD1 (6 bases). The CDR3 has 16 amino acids. Germline CDR1 reads LGHNA; CDR2 reads YSLEER. V lost 4 bases and J lost 6, with 22 bases in between. The CDR3 bases are TGCGCCAGCAGCCGTGGGGGCGCGAGGGATAGGGGCGAGCAGTACTTC. Translation: CASSRGGARDRGEQYF.

The chain employs TRBV18 and TRBJ2-1; the D gene is possibly TRBD2 (5 bases). V lost 3 bases, J lost 9 bases, and 6 bases lay in between. The CDR3 extends over 11 amino acids. Germline loops: CDR1 KGHSH, CDR2 LQKENI. Here the CDR3 reads CASSPGVEQFF. CDR3 nucleotide sequence: TGTGCCAGCTCACCCGGGGTTGAGCAGTTCTTC.

The V gene is TRBV3-1, the J gene TRBJ1-1; D uncertain. The V and J ends lost 1 base and 1 base respectively, with 4 bases between them. This CDR3 contains 13 residues. Germline assignment: CDR1 LGHDT and CDR2 YNNKEL (reference sequence). CDR3 DNA sequence: TGTGCCAGCAGCCAAGCTCGGAACACTGAAGCTTTCTTT. Translation gives CASSQARNTEAFF.

This chain links TRBV30 with TRBJ1-5; unclear D gene. CDR1 GTSNPN and CDR2 SVGIG come from the germline V gene (reference sequence). Trimming removed 5 bases from V and 0 bases from J, with 8 bases in between. The CDR3 is 13 amino acids. CDR3 sequence reads: CAWGPDSNQPQHF. The CDR3 nucleotides read TGTGCCTGGGGACCAGATAGCAATCAGCCCCAGCATTTT.

The chain combines TRBV20-1 with TRBJ1-4, with unresolved D. Germline-derived CDR1 and CDR2 are DFQATT and SNEGSKA (reference sequence). The CDR3 has 16 amino acids. Trimming stripped 0 bases from V and 0 bases from J, with 11 bases between. The CDR3 sequence: CSAREGGTSTNEKLFF. CDR3 in DNA: TGCAGTGCTAGAGAAGGAGGCACCTCAACTAATGAAAAACTGTTTTTT.

J is TRBJ2-4 and V is TRBV12-3 or TRBV12-4; 8 bases align to TRBD2. V was pared by 5 bases and J by 10 bases, with 10 bases of the junction left unmatched. The CDR3 is 14 residues long. The CDR3, as DNA: TGTGCCAGCAGTCCCCCCGGGGGGGTTCGGATTCAGTACTTC. It specifies CASSPPGGVRIQYF.